A selection of T cell receptor beta chains follows, all from one sample in a study of early T cells in non-severe SARS-CoV-2 infection. A single record per CDR3 protein comes from TCRdb applying MiXCR to the 5' RACE reads. The table shows roughly 20,000 distinct CDR3 sequences, with about 5% occurring only once. Sequencing input: whole blood. These TCRs come from an adult who was a healthcare worker with PCR-confirmed SARS-CoV-2 infection or an uninfected control (not recorded which). CDR3s include the opening cysteine and the closing phenylalanine or tryptophan. Each record gives: CDR3 protein, CDR3 DNA, CDR3 length, J gene, V gene, clone size, D gene. D genes are given only for firm matches. Only part of the rows carry a size: once, few, many, or a class if the clone is expanded.

CDR3 protein: CASSRIAREQFF; CDR3 DNA: TGTGCCAGCAGTCGGATTGCCCGTGAGCAGTTCTTC; CDR3 length: 12; J gene: TRBJ2-1; V gene: TRBV12-3/TRBV12-4; clone size: -; D gene: -
CDR3 protein: CASSLSGTGFYNQPQHF; CDR3 DNA: TGTGCCAGCAGTCTTTCGGGGACAGGGTTTTACAATCAGCCCCAGCATTTT; CDR3 length: 17; J gene: TRBJ1-5; V gene: TRBV27; clone size: many; D gene: TRBD1
CDR3 protein: CASSITGDTEAFF; CDR3 DNA: TGTGCCAGCAGCATAACAGGGGACACTGAAGCTTTCTTT; CDR3 length: 13; J gene: TRBJ1-1; V gene: TRBV5-6; clone size: many; D gene: TRBD1
CDR3 protein: CASSFNRGNTEAFF; CDR3 DNA: TGTGCCAGCAGCTTCAACAGGGGGAACACTGAAGCTTTCTTT; CDR3 length: 14; J gene: TRBJ1-1; V gene: TRBV11-2; clone size: many; D gene: TRBD1
CDR3 protein: CASSYLLGGPSYNEQFF; CDR3 DNA: TGTGCCAGCAGTTACCTACTGGGCGGCCCATCCTACAATGAGCAGTTCTTC; CDR3 length: 17; J gene: TRBJ2-1; V gene: TRBV6-5; clone size: many; D gene: -
CDR3 protein: CASSEKGTVNNEKLFF; CDR3 DNA: TGTGCCAGTAGTGAGAAAGGGACCGTAAATAATGAAAAACTGTTTTTT; CDR3 length: 16; J gene: TRBJ1-4; V gene: TRBV19; clone size: many; D gene: -
CDR3 protein: CASSEGTNTGELFF; CDR3 DNA: TGCGCCAGCAGCGAAGGGACGAACACCGGGGAGCTGTTTTTT; CDR3 length: 14; J gene: TRBJ2-2; V gene: TRBV5-1; clone size: few; D gene: -
CDR3 protein: CASSLKTGTGKDQPQHF; CDR3 DNA: TGTGCCAGCAGCCTAAAAACCGGGACAGGGAAAGATCAGCCCCAGCATTTT; CDR3 length: 17; J gene: TRBJ1-5; V gene: TRBV5-4; clone size: medium-sized; D gene: TRBD1
CDR3 protein: CASGTVSYEQYF; CDR3 DNA: TGTGCCAGCGGGACTGTCTCCTACGAGCAGTACTTC; CDR3 length: 12; J gene: TRBJ2-7; V gene: TRBV6-6; clone size: -; D gene: -
CDR3 protein: CSAGEGVGLAGAHEQFF; CDR3 DNA: TGCAGTGCCGGAGAGGGGGTGGGGCTAGCGGGAGCCCATGAGCAGTTCTTC; CDR3 length: 17; J gene: TRBJ2-1; V gene: TRBV20-1; clone size: medium-sized; D gene: TRBD2
CDR3 protein: CASSFVREAGELFF; CDR3 DNA: TGTGCCAGCAGTTTTGTCAGGGAGGCCGGGGAGCTGTTTTTT; CDR3 length: 14; J gene: TRBJ2-2; V gene: TRBV27; clone size: many; D gene: -
CDR3 protein: CASSLGGLAGVRTGELFF; CDR3 DNA: TGTGCCAGCAGCTTAGGAGGACTAGCGGGAGTTCGAACCGGGGAGCTGTTTTTT; CDR3 length: 18; J gene: TRBJ2-2; V gene: TRBV7-8; clone size: few; D gene: TRBD2
CDR3 protein: CASSLAGLAGAPEQFF; CDR3 DNA: TGTGCCAGCAGCTTAGCCGGACTAGCGGGAGCACCTGAGCAGTTCTTC; CDR3 length: 16; J gene: TRBJ2-1; V gene: TRBV7-9; clone size: many; D gene: TRBD2
CDR3 protein: CSVAPRVFTDTQYF; CDR3 DNA: TGCAGCGTTGCACCCAGGGTTTTCACAGATACGCAGTATTTT; CDR3 length: 14; J gene: TRBJ2-3; V gene: TRBV29-1; clone size: few; D gene: -
CDR3 protein: CSGRRDETQYF; CDR3 DNA: TGCAGTGGTAGGAGAGACGAGACCCAGTACTTC; CDR3 length: 11; J gene: TRBJ2-5; V gene: TRBV20-1; clone size: medium-sized; D gene: -
CDR3 protein: CASSQGPSQTQYF; CDR3 DNA: TGTGCCAGCAGTCAAGGGCCCAGTCAGACCCAGTACTTC; CDR3 length: 13; J gene: TRBJ2-5; V gene: TRBV11-2; clone size: few; D gene: -
CDR3 protein: CASTLIGEELFF; CDR3 DNA: TGTGCCAGCACCCTAATAGGGGAGGAGCTGTTTTTT; CDR3 length: 12; J gene: TRBJ2-2; V gene: TRBV6-2/TRBV6-3; clone size: -; D gene: -
CDR3 protein: CASSWGAGNQPQHF; CDR3 DNA: TGCGCCAGCAGCTGGGGGGCAGGGAATCAGCCCCAGCATTTT; CDR3 length: 14; J gene: TRBJ1-5; V gene: TRBV5-1; clone size: many; D gene: -
CDR3 protein: CASSWDSLTEAFF; CDR3 DNA: TGTGCCAGCAGCTGGGACAGCCTCACTGAAGCTTTCTTT; CDR3 length: 13; J gene: TRBJ1-1; V gene: TRBV9; clone size: few; D gene: TRBD1
CDR3 protein: CASSRSGTGLRYQPQHF; CDR3 DNA: TGTGCCAGCAGTCGATCCGGGACGGGACTCCGATATCAGCCCCAGCATTTT; CDR3 length: 17; J gene: TRBJ1-5; V gene: TRBV12-3/TRBV12-4; clone size: many; D gene: -
CDR3 protein: CASSPPPWAGRLNTEAFF; CDR3 DNA: TGTGCCAGCTCCCCACCTCCGTGGGCAGGGAGATTGAACACTGAAGCTTTCTTT; CDR3 length: 18; J gene: TRBJ1-1; V gene: TRBV21-1; clone size: many; D gene: -
CDR3 protein: CASSPVRVSYNEQFF; CDR3 DNA: TGTGCCAGCAGCCCAGTCCGGGTCTCCTACAATGAGCAGTTCTTC; CDR3 length: 15; J gene: TRBJ2-1; V gene: TRBV7-2; clone size: many; D gene: -
CDR3 protein: CASNNGAGHEQYF; CDR3 DNA: TGTGCCAGTAACAACGGGGCCGGTCACGAGCAGTACTTC; CDR3 length: 13; J gene: TRBJ2-7; V gene: TRBV19; clone size: many; D gene: -
CDR3 protein: CASAIEGNTEAFF; CDR3 DNA: TGTGCCAGTGCCATCGAAGGGAACACTGAAGCTTTCTTT; CDR3 length: 13; J gene: TRBJ1-1; V gene: TRBV6-1; clone size: few; D gene: -
CDR3 protein: CATRDTARGPNTEAFF; CDR3 DNA: TGTGCCACCAGGGATACTGCTCGGGGGCCTAACACTGAAGCTTTCTTT; CDR3 length: 16; J gene: TRBJ1-1; V gene: TRBV15; clone size: many; D gene: -
CDR3 protein: CASSLSQGSGTEAFF; CDR3 DNA: TGTGCCAGCAGCTTATCCCAGGGATCGGGCACTGAAGCTTTCTTT; CDR3 length: 15; J gene: TRBJ1-1; V gene: TRBV7-2; clone size: many; D gene: -
CDR3 protein: CASSEGTGGTQTQYF; CDR3 DNA: TGCGCCAGCAGTGAGGGGACAGGGGGCACGCAGACCCAGTACTTC; CDR3 length: 15; J gene: TRBJ2-5; V gene: TRBV10-2; clone size: few; D gene: TRBD1
CDR3 protein: CASRSSGRVSSYNEQFF; CDR3 DNA: TGTGCCAGCAGGTCTAGCGGGAGGGTAAGCTCCTACAATGAGCAGTTCTTC; CDR3 length: 17; J gene: TRBJ2-1; V gene: TRBV12-3/TRBV12-4; clone size: medium-sized; D gene: TRBD2
CDR3 protein: CAGSLAWASGYNEQFF; CDR3 DNA: TGTGCCGGCAGCTTAGCTTGGGCTAGCGGCTACAATGAGCAGTTCTTC; CDR3 length: 16; J gene: TRBJ2-1; V gene: TRBV7-2; clone size: many; D gene: TRBD2
CDR3 protein: CSVDPGERSYNEQFF; CDR3 DNA: TGCAGCGTTGATCCGGGGGAGAGGTCCTACAATGAGCAGTTCTTC; CDR3 length: 15; J gene: TRBJ2-1; V gene: TRBV29-1; clone size: few; D gene: -
CDR3 protein: CANPTSGRAVGHNEQFF; CDR3 DNA: TGTGCCAACCCGACTAGCGGGAGGGCCGTGGGGCACAATGAGCAGTTCTTC; CDR3 length: 17; J gene: TRBJ2-1; V gene: TRBV11-2; clone size: -; D gene: TRBD2
CDR3 protein: CASSPIFDEQFF; CDR3 DNA: TGTGCCAGCAGCCCCATTTTCGATGAGCAGTTCTTC; CDR3 length: 12; J gene: TRBJ2-1; V gene: TRBV11-2; clone size: -; D gene: -
CDR3 protein: CATSDRGYGYTF; CDR3 DNA: TGTGCCACCAGTGACAGGGGCTATGGCTACACCTTC; CDR3 length: 12; J gene: TRBJ1-2; V gene: TRBV24-1; clone size: many; D gene: -
CDR3 protein: CAISRTAWGEQYF; CDR3 DNA: TGTGCCATCAGTAGGACAGCGTGGGGCGAGCAGTACTTC; CDR3 length: 13; J gene: TRBJ2-7; V gene: TRBV10-3; clone size: -; D gene: -
CDR3 protein: CASSSFRVSGANVLTF; CDR3 DNA: TGTGCCAGCAGTTCCTTCAGGGTATCTGGGGCCAACGTCCTGACTTTC; CDR3 length: 16; J gene: TRBJ2-6; V gene: TRBV27; clone size: once; D gene: -
CDR3 protein: CASSTQDLNNEQFF; CDR3 DNA: TGTGCCAGCAGCACCCAAGACTTAAACAATGAGCAGTTCTTC; CDR3 length: 14; J gene: TRBJ2-1; V gene: TRBV9; clone size: many; D gene: -
CDR3 protein: CASSQERGIGSYNEQFF; CDR3 DNA: TGCGCCAGCAGCCAAGAACGCGGGATTGGCTCCTACAATGAGCAGTTCTTC; CDR3 length: 17; J gene: TRBJ2-1; V gene: TRBV4-3; clone size: many; D gene: -
CDR3 protein: CSVLAGASTDTQYF; CDR3 DNA: TGCAGCGTTCTAGCGGGAGCTAGCACAGATACGCAGTATTTT; CDR3 length: 14; J gene: TRBJ2-3; V gene: TRBV29-1; clone size: many; D gene: TRBD2
CDR3 protein: CASRDLRNTEAFF; CDR3 DNA: TGTGCCAGCAGGGATTTAAGGAACACTGAAGCTTTCTTT; CDR3 length: 13; J gene: TRBJ1-1; V gene: TRBV7-9; clone size: many; D gene: -
CDR3 protein: CASSPGEILRSNYGYTF; CDR3 DNA: TGTGCCAGCAGCCCGGGGGAGATTCTAAGATCTAACTATGGCTACACCTTC; CDR3 length: 17; J gene: TRBJ1-2; V gene: TRBV11-2; clone size: -; D gene: -
CDR3 protein: CASSPTFAGDTQYF; CDR3 DNA: TGTGCCAGCAGCCCGACCTTTGCAGGTGATACGCAGTATTTT; CDR3 length: 14; J gene: TRBJ2-3; V gene: TRBV11-2; clone size: few; D gene: -
CDR3 protein: CATSARFTNTGELFF; CDR3 DNA: TGTGCCACCAGCGCTCGTTTCACGAACACCGGGGAGCTGTTTTTT; CDR3 length: 15; J gene: TRBJ2-2; V gene: TRBV15; clone size: few; D gene: -
CDR3 protein: CASSLVIPGGPPLSSYNEQFF; CDR3 DNA: TGTGCCAGCAGCTTAGTAATTCCGGGAGGTCCACCCCTCAGCTCCTACAATGAGCAGTTCTTC; CDR3 length: 21; J gene: TRBJ2-1; V gene: TRBV7-6; clone size: -; D gene: TRBD2
CDR3 protein: CASSLGQSGANVLTF; CDR3 DNA: TGTGCCAGCAGCCTAGGGCAGTCGGGGGCCAACGTCCTGACTTTC; CDR3 length: 15; J gene: TRBJ2-6; V gene: TRBV28; clone size: many; D gene: -
CDR3 protein: CASSSPRGATTSSYNEQFF; CDR3 DNA: TGTGCCAGCAGCTCCCCCCGGGGAGCAACGACGAGCTCCTACAATGAGCAGTTCTTC; CDR3 length: 19; J gene: TRBJ2-1; V gene: TRBV6-2/TRBV6-3; clone size: many; D gene: -
CDR3 protein: CASSLTMTGSGANVLTF; CDR3 DNA: TGCGCCAGCAGCTTAACTATGACAGGCTCTGGGGCCAACGTCCTGACTTTC; CDR3 length: 17; J gene: TRBJ2-6; V gene: TRBV5-1; clone size: few; D gene: -
CDR3 protein: CASSEAPGSTDTQYF; CDR3 DNA: TGTGCCAGCAGTGAAGCCCCGGGCAGCACAGATACGCAGTATTTT; CDR3 length: 15; J gene: TRBJ2-3; V gene: TRBV6-1; clone size: many; D gene: -
CDR3 protein: CATGGSVNTQYF; CDR3 DNA: TGTGCCACTGGGGGGTCGGTCAATACGCAGTATTTT; CDR3 length: 12; J gene: TRBJ2-3; V gene: TRBV2; clone size: many; D gene: -
CDR3 protein: CASSPHSSVGGELFF; CDR3 DNA: TGTGCCAGCAGTCCCCATTCCTCGGTGGGCGGGGAGCTGTTTTTT; CDR3 length: 15; J gene: TRBJ2-2; V gene: TRBV6-2/TRBV6-3; clone size: many; D gene: -
CDR3 protein: CASGQGAPYNEQFF; CDR3 DNA: TGTGCCAGCGGCCAGGGGGCTCCCTACAATGAGCAGTTCTTC; CDR3 length: 14; J gene: TRBJ2-1; V gene: TRBV18; clone size: -; D gene: TRBD1
CDR3 protein: CASSLAVSAGTSGRLSSYNEQFF; CDR3 DNA: TGTGCCAGCAGCTTAGCTGTCAGTGCGGGGACTAGCGGGAGGTTGAGCTCCTACAATGAGCAGTTCTTC; CDR3 length: 23; J gene: TRBJ2-1; V gene: TRBV11-2; clone size: many; D gene: TRBD2
CDR3 protein: CASSPPLGGRGSTEAFF; CDR3 DNA: TGTGCCAGCTCACCACCGTTGGGGGGTCGGGGTAGCACTGAAGCTTTCTTT; CDR3 length: 17; J gene: TRBJ1-1; V gene: TRBV18; clone size: many; D gene: -
CDR3 protein: CSARVIPAAWVGEQFF; CDR3 DNA: TGCAGTGCTAGAGTAATCCCCGCGGCTTGGGTAGGTGAGCAGTTCTTC; CDR3 length: 16; J gene: TRBJ2-1; V gene: TRBV20-1; clone size: many; D gene: -
CDR3 protein: CACRAGGLETQYF; CDR3 DNA: TGTGCCTGCCGTGCGGGGGGCCTGGAGACCCAGTACTTC; CDR3 length: 13; J gene: TRBJ2-5; V gene: TRBV11-2; clone size: many; D gene: TRBD2